This TCR beta chain was recovered during a study of blood T cells in healthy people across ages. This CDR3 has 17 residues. The germline V gene has CDR1 SGHNT and CDR2 YYREEE (reference sequence). Deletions cut 4 bases from V and 0 bases from J, with 17 bases between. Healthy Caucasians from Russia aged about 6 to 90 served as donors. Study-level findings and limits: Donor CMV infection status was unknown, possibly confounding age-related changes in expanded clonotypes. Naive T cell percentage showed a strong correlation with the diversity of TCR beta. With age, beta diversity per million T cells declined roughly linearly, significantly by roughly 40.

This clonotype has only one observation. Its antigen is unidentified. Alongside a J-beta primer mix, a sample-barcoded 5' primer served in a second PCR lasting about 7 to 12 cycles. TCRdb fed the 5' RACE reads into MiXCR, producing one record per CDR3 protein. The table includes roughly 800,000 distinct CDR3 sequences, roughly 60% detected once. The specimen was blood. This chain uses TRBV5-4 with TRBJ1-5; the D is unclear. The sequence derives from a man aged 30 to 45 in good health. CDR3 sequence (DNA): TGTGCCAGCAGCCCGCCCTTCCGGGCATTTAGCAATCAGCCCCAGCATTTT. It yields the protein CASSPPFRAFSNQPQHF.